Following are 22 T cell receptor beta chains from one sample sequenced in a study of CD8 T cells in Susac syndrome. With random hexamers, reverse transcription was performed on about 0.5 to 1 ug of RNA. TCRdb re-called the immunoSEQ multiplex PCR reads through MiXCR, storing one row per CDR3 protein. The repertoire holds some 190,000 distinct CDR3 sequences, with 94% as singletons. The sequenced sample was CD4+ T cells from PBMCs. The receptors were gathered from a human donor with Susac syndrome.

V and J are TRBV7-9 and TRBJ2-1; tentative D call: TRBD1 (5 bases). V shed 2 bases and J shed 2 bases, with 13 bases lying between them. Germline CDR1 SEHNR, CDR2 FQNEAQ (reference sequence). The CDR3 length is 16 residues. The CDR3 DNA sequence: TGTGCCAGCAGCTTATTGGGCAGGGAAACCTACAATGAGCAGTTCTTC. Translating gives CASSLLGRETYNEQFF.

V and J are TRBV1 and TRBJ2-1. TRBV1 is listed as a pseudogene. The CDR3 is 11 residues long. The chain's CDR3 is CTSSQEREQFF. The CDR3 nucleotides read TGCACCAGCAGCCAGGAGCGAGAGCAGTTCTTC.

The J gene is TRBJ2-1, the V gene TRBV5-4; 7 nucleotides agree with TRBD1. Germline-derived CDR1 and CDR2 are SGHNT and YYREEE (reference sequence). The CDR3 length is 16 residues. V shed 0 bases, J shed 8 bases, and the junction held 11 bases outside the gene matches. As DNA, the CDR3 is TGTGCCAGCAGCTTGGGAGGGACAGCTACAGGTTATGAGCAGTTCTTC. Translation gives CASSLGGTATGYEQFF.

The chain combines TRBV12-3 or TRBV12-4 with TRBJ2-1, with 9 bases matching TRBD1. CDR3 length: 14 amino acids. The V and J ends lost 5 bases and 5 bases, in that order; junction bases with no gene match: 4. This CDR3 reads CASSRTGENNEQFF. The CDR3 DNA follows: TGTGCCAGCAGTCGGACAGGGGAAAACAATGAGCAGTTCTTC.

The chain combines TRBV4-3 with TRBJ1-6, with 10 bases that match TRBD1. Losses at the gene ends were 4 bases for V and 8 bases for J; bases not matched to a gene: 20. This CDR3 is 20 amino acids long. CDR1 is LGHNA, CDR2 YSLEER, per germline. The CDR3 protein is CASSLRPGQGPQLTHSPLHF. Written as DNA, the CDR3 is TGCGCCAGCAGCCTTCGGCCGGGACAGGGGCCCCAATTGACCCATTCACCCCTCCACTTT.

This chain uses TRBV19 with TRBJ2-3; no reliable D call. This CDR3 comprises 12 residues. The ends were cut back, 5 bases at V and 2 bases at J, with 5 bases in the middle. Germline-derived CDR1 and CDR2 are LNHDA and SQIVND (reference sequence). CDR3: CASSSYTDTQYF. CDR3 DNA: TGTGCCAGTAGTTCTTACACAGATACGCAGTATTTT.

The chain links TRBV30 to TRBJ2-1; D is ambiguous. Trimming cost V 6 bases and J 9 bases, with 18 bases left between them. The germline gives CDR1 GTSNPN, CDR2 SVGIG (reference sequence). CDR3 length: 13 residues. The CDR3: CACPSRVGGEQFF. CDR3 coding DNA: TGTGCCTGTCCCTCTCGGGTGGGCGGTGAGCAGTTCTTC. Drawing the rest from reference TRBV30 and TRBJ2-1, the complete variable domain is SQTIHQWPATLVQPVGSPLSLECTVEGTSNPNLYWYRQAAGRGLQLLFYSVGIGQISSEVPQNLSASRPQDRQFILSSKKLLLSDSGFYLCACPSRVGGEQFFGPGTRLTVL.

The J gene is TRBJ1-6, the V gene TRBV20-1; TRBD1 aligns across 7 bases. J was trimmed by 6 bases and V by 7 bases; bases with no gene match: 6. The CDR3 length is 13 residues. The V gene's germline CDR1 is DFQATT and CDR2 SNEGSKA (reference sequence). CDR3 nucleotide sequence: TGCAGTGGGTCTAGGGACAGTAATTCACCCCTCCACTTT. It is translated as CSGSRDSNSPLHF.

The CDR3 DNA is TGCAGTGCTCAATCCGGGACAGGGGCCATCGGGACTGAAGCTTTCTTT. It is translated as CSAQSGTGAIGTEAFF. The gene calls are TRBV20-1 and TRBJ1-1; TRBD1 agrees at 10 bases. With 5 bases clipped from V and 5 bases from J, the junction kept 14 bases outside the gene matches. CDR3 length equals 16 residues. Germline V CDR1 and CDR2: DFQATT, SNEGSKA (reference sequence).

A few counts support this clonotype. The chain employs TRBV29-1 and TRBJ1-5; maybe TRBD1 (5 bases). The CDR3 extends over 13 amino acids. Trimming took 4 bases from V and 1 from J, leaving 8 bases between them. Looked up from germline, CDR1 is SQVTM and CDR2 is ANQGSEA. CDR3 region: CSVGQGSNQPQHF. The CDR3 DNA sequence: TGCAGCGTTGGGCAGGGAAGCAATCAGCCCCAGCATTTT. Based on the CDR3 plus reference TRBV29-1 and TRBJ1-5, the full variable domain is SAVISQKPSRDICQRGTSLTIQCQVDSQVTMMFWYRQQPGQSLTLIATANQGSEATYESGFVIDKFPISRPNLTFSTLTVSNMSPEDSSIYLCSVGQGSNQPQHFGDGTRLSIL.

CDR3 region: CASSPGTGGEQFF. Written as DNA, the CDR3 is TGTGCCAGCAGCCCCGGGACAGGGGGTGAGCAGTTCTTC. The chain employs TRBV19 and TRBJ2-1; the match to TRBD1 covers 11 bases. The germline CDR1 and CDR2 sequences are LNHDA and SQIVND (reference sequence). After removal of 9 bases from V and 9 bases from J, the junction contained 7 bases not matched to a gene. The CDR3 sequence is 13 residues long.

The V call is TRBV15, the J call TRBJ1-2, with D uncertain. Germline V CDR1 and CDR2: LNHNV, YYDKDF (reference sequence). This CDR3 is 13 amino acids long. Trimming stripped 0 bases from V and 7 bases from J, with 9 bases between. CDR3 in DNA: TGTGCCACCAGCAGAGACGGGGTGGCTGGCTACACCTTC. Its translation is CATSRDGVAGYTF.

CDR3 region: CASSEFRGYNTEAFF. The CDR3 DNA is TGTGCCAGCAGTGAATTCAGGGGATATAACACTGAAGCTTTCTTT. The chain uses TRBV25-1 and TRBJ1-1, with a weak D call TRBD1 (6 bases). The CDR3 is made up of 15 amino acids. V shed 1 base and J shed 2 bases, with 11 bases lying between them. Germline assignment: CDR1 MGHDK and CDR2 SYGVNS.

Here the CDR3 reads CASSGPLGYTF. The DNA for the CDR3 is TGTGCCAGCAGTGGTCCCCTGGGCTACACCTTC. The chain is built from TRBV6-1 and TRBJ1-2, with D unclear. Trimming took off 4 bases at V and 8 bases at J, with 8 bases between the two ends. CDR3 length: 11 amino acids. The germline V gene encodes CDR1 MNHNS and CDR2 SASEGT.

Points on this clonotype: A junction end diverges from the germline sequence, so it may reflect a read error. This rearrangement joins TRBV20-1 to TRBJ2-7; the D gene is possibly TRBD2 (5 bases). Germline CDR1 is DFQATT and CDR2 is SNEGSKA (reference sequence). The CDR3 covers 12 residues. CDR3 amino acids: CSARDPKGEKNF. Here the CDR3 DNA reads TGCAGTGCTAGAGATCCTAAGGGAGAAAAGAACTTC.

The rearrangement joins TRBV5-6 to TRBJ2-3; D assignment may be TRBD1 or TRBD2 (5 bases each). The CDR3 is made up of 16 amino acids. In germline, CDR1 is SGHDT, CDR2 YYEEEE. V shed 1 base and J shed 1 base, with 13 bases lying between them. The CDR3 reads CASSLYRGTRTDTQYF. The CDR3 region has the DNA TGTGCCAGCAGCTTGTATCGGGGCACTCGCACAGATACGCAGTATTTT.

This clonotype was detected a few times. The CDR3 sequence: CASSLGTAYGYTF. CDR3 in DNA: TGTGCCAGCAGCTTAGGTACAGCTTATGGCTACACCTTC. The genes are TRBV7-2 and TRBJ1-2; D uncertain. This CDR3 is built from 13 residues. Trimming removed 1 base from V and 5 bases from J, with 8 bases in between. Germline V CDR1 and CDR2: SGHTA, FQGNSA.

This clonotype was observed a single time. This chain links TRBV6-1 with TRBJ2-7, with D tentatively TRBD2 (7 bases). Germline CDR1 and CDR2: MNHNS and SASEGT. V lost 9 bases and J 5 bases, leaving 20 bases between the germline ends. CDR3 size: 14 residues. CDR3 sequence reads: CARVYGGRFDEQYF. In DNA, the CDR3 is TGTGCCAGGGTCTACGGGGGGCGGTTTGACGAGCAGTACTTC.

V is TRBV3-1 and J is TRBJ1-2; TRBD1 matches 7 bases. The CDR3 contains 15 residues. V shed 2 bases and J 9 bases; nucleotides not matched to a gene: 12. CDR1 is LGHDT and CDR2 is YNNKEL in the germline V gene (reference sequence). DNA for the CDR3: TGTGCCAGCAGCCAACGAGGACAGGCCGCCCCTCGCTACACCTTC. It specifies CASSQRGQAAPRYTF.

The chain is built from TRBV24-1 and TRBJ2-5; a weak D match, TRBD2 (6 bases). V lost 2 bases to trimming and J lost 5 bases, with 14 bases between them. CDR1 KGHDR and CDR2 SFDVKD come from the germline V gene. This CDR3 contains 15 residues. The CDR3 here is CATSDSEGSRETQYF. The CDR3 DNA reads TGTGCCACCAGTGATTCGGAGGGATCGAGGGAGACCCAGTACTTC.

This clonotype was seen a single time. J is TRBJ2-2 and V is TRBV20-1; 7 nucleotides align to TRBD1. The CDR3 consists of 15 residues. With 6 bases clipped from V and 1 base from J, the junction kept 8 bases outside the gene matches. The germline V gene has CDR1 DFQATT and CDR2 SNEGSKA (reference sequence). The CDR3 here is CSAAQGDRNTGELFF. For the CDR3, the DNA is TGCAGTGCGGCCCAGGGGGACAGGAACACCGGGGAGCTGTTTTTT.

V usage is TRBV5-1 and J usage is TRBJ2-3; 8 nucleotides agree with TRBD1. The CDR3 has 14 residues. V lost 4 bases to trimming and J lost 5 bases; unmatched junction nucleotides: 6. Germline CDR1 is SGHRS and CDR2 is YFSETQ. CDR3 DNA: TGCGCCAGCAGCGAGGCAGGGGGCGGAGATACGCAGTATTTT. Protein sequence: CASSEAGGGDTQYF.